This T cell receptor (beta chain) comes out of a study of blood T cell repertoires in COVID-19. Study-level background: Samples of COVID-19 (acute and convalescent) were obtained from the United States, Italy and Spain. Sources were T cells, B-cell-depleted T cells, or PBMCs; the material itself was cDNA or gDNA.

The authors' processing: How many nucleated cells were present was estimated from reference gene primer amplification. TCRdb keeps only in-frame clones here, not all; method: immunoSEQ multiplex PCR. V, J and clone size were drawn from that table, and D and trimming were deduced from the DNA. The sample has 87,000 or so clones, 88% seen once. There are 13 residues in the CDR3. Germline V gene data show CDR1 as SGHNT and CDR2 as YYREEE (reference sequence). The trim removed 4 bases at V and 7 bases at J, leaving 3 bases unmatched. The chain has TRBV5-4 and TRBJ2-2; the match to TRBD1 covers 8 bases. The sample was peripheral blood. This receptor was obtained from an elderly man with acute or convalescent COVID-19. CDR3 residues: CASSPRGRGELFF. The CDR3 DNA follows: TGTGCCAGCAGCCCCAGGGGGCGCGGGGAGCTGTTTTTT.